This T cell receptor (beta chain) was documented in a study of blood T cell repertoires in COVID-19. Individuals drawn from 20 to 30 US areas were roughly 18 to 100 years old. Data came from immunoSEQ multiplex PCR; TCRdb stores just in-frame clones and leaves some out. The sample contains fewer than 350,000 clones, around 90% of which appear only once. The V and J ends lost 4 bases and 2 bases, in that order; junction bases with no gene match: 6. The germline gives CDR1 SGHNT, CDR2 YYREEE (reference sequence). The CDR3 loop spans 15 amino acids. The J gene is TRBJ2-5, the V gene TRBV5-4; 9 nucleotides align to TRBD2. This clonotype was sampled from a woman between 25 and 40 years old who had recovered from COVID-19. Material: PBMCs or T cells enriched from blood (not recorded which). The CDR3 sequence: CASSPGTSPQETQYF. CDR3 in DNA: TGTGCCAGCAGCCCCGGGACTAGCCCTCAAGAGACCCAGTACTTC.